The clone carrying this T cell receptor beta chain was counted a few times. Its target is unknown. The record originates from a study of cytomegalovirus exposure and HLA in healthy donors. The study's findings and limits: Reports indicated that the classifier achieved high specificity and sensitivity in diagnosing cytomegalovirus status. There were three CMV-associated chains whose specificity for CMV antigens was confirmed in vitro.

Sequenced by immunoSEQ multiplex PCR; TCRdb stores in-frame clones only, minus some. Among around 180,000 clones listed, 86% were seen once. The germline gives CDR1 GTSNPN, CDR2 SVGIG (reference sequence). Losses at the gene ends were 2 bases for V and 5 bases for J; bases not matched to a gene: 7. The CDR3 runs to 14 residues. The sequencing input was PBMCs. The rearrangement links TRBV30 to TRBJ1-2; the match to TRBD1 covers 8 bases. This clonotype was obtained from a woman under 30 in good health and CMV-seronegative. The CDR3 DNA follows: TGTGCCTGGAGTAGGTCAGGGGGCGGGTATGGCTACACCTTC. Translated, it gives CAWSRSGGGYGYTF.